Listed below are T cell receptor beta chains from one sample, sequenced in a study of shared clonotypes between healthy human individuals. The repertoire was sequenced with immunoSEQ multiplex PCR; TCRdb's copy has only in-frame clones and lacks some. Among some 1,400,000 clones listed, around 95% were seen once. Sequenced sample: naive CD4+ T cells sorted from blood. Receptors originate from a man aged 30 to 39 in good health. The conserved cysteine and the conserved F or W are not part of the CDR3 here. A D gene is named only where the DNA matches it firmly. The size of a clone is reported for some rows only, either as once, few or many, or as a class for expanded clones.

CDR3aa: ASSLAGQSYNEQF
abundance: NA
j_gene: TRBJ2-1
d_gene: NA
v_gene: TRBV11-2

CDR3aa: ASREDRGLAKNIQY
abundance: NA
j_gene: TRBJ2-4
d_gene: NA
v_gene: TRBV9

CDR3aa: ATSRAGYEQY
abundance: NA
j_gene: TRBJ2-7
d_gene: NA
v_gene: TRBV15

CDR3aa: ASSPPGSGRMYEQF
abundance: NA
j_gene: TRBJ2-1
d_gene: TRBD2
v_gene: TRBV18

CDR3aa: ASSFSARNTEAF
abundance: NA
j_gene: TRBJ1-1
d_gene: NA
v_gene: TRBV27

CDR3aa: ASSPNGGVHNEQF
abundance: NA
j_gene: TRBJ2-1
d_gene: NA
v_gene: TRBV18

CDR3aa: ASSALGTALGETQY
abundance: NA
j_gene: TRBJ2-5
d_gene: TRBD1
v_gene: TRBV6-1

CDR3aa: ASVPRSNTGELF
abundance: NA
j_gene: TRBJ2-2
d_gene: NA
v_gene: TRBV6-1

CDR3aa: ATTERGGYT
abundance: once
j_gene: TRBJ1-2
d_gene: NA
v_gene: TRBV28

CDR3aa: ALGGGRLGAKNIQY
abundance: NA
j_gene: TRBJ2-4
d_gene: NA
v_gene: TRBV27

CDR3aa: ASSVGNSGTYEQY
abundance: NA
j_gene: TRBJ2-7
d_gene: NA
v_gene: TRBV9

CDR3aa: ASSPGLGEQY
abundance: NA
j_gene: TRBJ2-7
d_gene: NA
v_gene: TRBV18

CDR3aa: SVTRLAPYNEQF
abundance: NA
j_gene: TRBJ2-1
d_gene: TRBD2
v_gene: TRBV29-1

CDR3aa: ASSVTGVMNTGELF
abundance: NA
j_gene: TRBJ2-2
d_gene: TRBD1
v_gene: TRBV19

CDR3aa: ASSRLRGKNTGELF
abundance: NA
j_gene: TRBJ2-2
d_gene: NA
v_gene: TRBV28

CDR3aa: ATSRDTARNNEQF
abundance: NA
j_gene: TRBJ2-1
d_gene: NA
v_gene: TRBV15

CDR3aa: ASSLEDRGNTIY
abundance: NA
j_gene: TRBJ1-3
d_gene: TRBD1
v_gene: TRBV5-1

CDR3aa: ASSISGWDRMVYEQF
abundance: NA
j_gene: TRBJ2-1
d_gene: TRBD1
v_gene: TRBV19

CDR3aa: ASSLSRQGNQPQH
abundance: NA
j_gene: TRBJ1-5
d_gene: NA
v_gene: TRBV7-9

CDR3aa: ASSRGHQETQY
abundance: NA
j_gene: TRBJ2-5
d_gene: NA
v_gene: TRBV10-1

CDR3aa: ASSLTWPGHLRAYEQY
abundance: NA
j_gene: TRBJ2-7
d_gene: NA
v_gene: TRBV5-6

CDR3aa: ATSLFGTGGENSGNTIY
abundance: NA
j_gene: TRBJ1-3
d_gene: TRBD1
v_gene: TRBV15

CDR3aa: ASVLAGPNEKLF
abundance: NA
j_gene: TRBJ1-4
d_gene: NA
v_gene: TRBV25-1

CDR3aa: ASSPPGRVEKLF
abundance: NA
j_gene: TRBJ1-4
d_gene: NA
v_gene: TRBV27

CDR3aa: ASSLINRAIEQF
abundance: NA
j_gene: TRBJ2-1
d_gene: NA
v_gene: TRBV27

CDR3aa: ASSLAGKFTGELF
abundance: NA
j_gene: TRBJ2-2
d_gene: TRBD2
v_gene: TRBV28

CDR3aa: ASKASGLARLEQY
abundance: NA
j_gene: TRBJ2-7
d_gene: TRBD2
v_gene: TRBV6-5

CDR3aa: ASSEQGVGYEQY
abundance: NA
j_gene: TRBJ2-7
d_gene: TRBD1
v_gene: TRBV2

CDR3aa: ASSFGLADVSYEQY
abundance: NA
j_gene: TRBJ2-7
d_gene: TRBD2
v_gene: TRBV5-1

CDR3aa: ASSLIGRGLNNEKLF
abundance: NA
j_gene: TRBJ1-4
d_gene: TRBD1
v_gene: TRBV7-2

CDR3aa: ATSRVAGGYEQY
abundance: NA
j_gene: TRBJ2-7
d_gene: TRBD2
v_gene: TRBV15

CDR3aa: ASSLYWLAGVTGELF
abundance: NA
j_gene: TRBJ2-2
d_gene: TRBD2
v_gene: TRBV28

CDR3aa: AWSISSNQPQH
abundance: NA
j_gene: TRBJ1-5
d_gene: NA
v_gene: TRBV30

CDR3aa: ASSLTRGFETQY
abundance: NA
j_gene: TRBJ2-5
d_gene: NA
v_gene: TRBV7-2

CDR3aa: ASRDYERGHTEAF
abundance: NA
j_gene: TRBJ1-1
d_gene: TRBD1
v_gene: TRBV2

CDR3aa: ASSHFHRGPSYGYT
abundance: NA
j_gene: TRBJ1-2
d_gene: TRBD1
v_gene: TRBV6-5

CDR3aa: ASRGSGYNEQF
abundance: NA
j_gene: TRBJ2-1
d_gene: NA
v_gene: TRBV6-6

CDR3aa: ASSRTVGNTIY
abundance: NA
j_gene: TRBJ1-3
d_gene: NA
v_gene: TRBV7-2

CDR3aa: ASGRLPGQGARKGNQPQH
abundance: NA
j_gene: TRBJ1-5
d_gene: TRBD1
v_gene: TRBV12-5

CDR3aa: ASSPGGGNTDTQY
abundance: NA
j_gene: TRBJ2-3
d_gene: NA
v_gene: TRBV5-4

CDR3aa: ASSIGTEGDTIY
abundance: NA
j_gene: TRBJ1-3
d_gene: NA
v_gene: TRBV5-1

CDR3aa: SARGNEKLF
abundance: few
j_gene: TRBJ1-4
d_gene: NA
v_gene: TRBV20-1